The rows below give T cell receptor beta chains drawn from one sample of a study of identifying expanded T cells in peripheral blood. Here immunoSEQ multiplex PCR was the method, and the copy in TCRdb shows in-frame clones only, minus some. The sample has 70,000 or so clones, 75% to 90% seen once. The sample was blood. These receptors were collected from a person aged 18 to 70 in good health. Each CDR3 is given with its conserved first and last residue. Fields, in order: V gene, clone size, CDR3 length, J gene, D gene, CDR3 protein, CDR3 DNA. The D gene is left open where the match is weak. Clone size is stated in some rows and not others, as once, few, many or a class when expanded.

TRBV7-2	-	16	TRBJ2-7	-	CASSLDQGRGLYEQYF	TGTGCCAGCAGCTTAGACCAGGGACGGGGACTCTACGAGCAGTACTTC
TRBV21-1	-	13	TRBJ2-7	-	CASSKAEVYEQYF	TGTGCCAGCAGCAAAGCGGAGGTCTACGAGCAGTACTTC
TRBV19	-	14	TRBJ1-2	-	CASRRRDFNYGYTF	TGTGCCAGTAGACGCCGGGACTTTAACTATGGCTACACCTTC
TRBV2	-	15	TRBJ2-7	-	CASTLGRAGGYEQYF	TGTGCCAGCACCCTCGGTCGAGCTGGGGGGTACGAGCAGTACTTC
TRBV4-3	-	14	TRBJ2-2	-	CASSQDLGTGELFF	TGCGCCAGCAGCCAAGATTTGGGTACCGGGGAGCTGTTTTTT
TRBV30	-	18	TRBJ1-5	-	CAWTPSGRGRVLNQPQHF	TGTGCCTGGACCCCCTCGGGGAGGGGAAGGGTACTCAATCAGCCCCAGCATTTT
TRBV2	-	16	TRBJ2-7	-	CASRVPPGLPYYEQYF	TGTGCCAGCCGGGTCCCACCGGGACTGCCCTACTACGAGCAGTACTTC
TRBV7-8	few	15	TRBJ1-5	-	CASSLIGDKYQPQHF	TGTGCCAGCAGCTTAATAGGGGACAAATATCAGCCCCAGCATTTT
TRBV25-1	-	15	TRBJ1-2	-	CASSESVTGSYGYTF	TGTGCCAGCAGTGAATCTGTGACAGGATCCTATGGCTACACCTTC
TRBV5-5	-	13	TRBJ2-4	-	CASSLEGANIQYF	TGTGCCAGCAGCTTGGAAGGGGCAAACATTCAGTACTTC
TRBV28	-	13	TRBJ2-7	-	CASRLGGSYEQYF	TGTGCCAGCAGACTGGGGGGATCCTACGAGCAGTACTTC
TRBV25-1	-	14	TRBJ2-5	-	CASSELVNQETQYF	TGTGCCAGCAGTGAATTAGTAAACCAAGAGACCCAGTACTTC
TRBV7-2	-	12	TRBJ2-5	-	CASSPNLQTQYF	TGTGCCAGCAGCCCGAACCTCCAGACCCAGTACTTC
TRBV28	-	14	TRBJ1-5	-	CASSQPGRNQPQHF	TGTGCCAGCAGCCAGCCGGGGCGCAATCAGCCCCAGCATTTT
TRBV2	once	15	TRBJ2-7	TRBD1	CASSEGPGTGYEQYF	TGTGCCAGCAGTGAAGGACCCGGGACAGGGTACGAGCAGTACTTC
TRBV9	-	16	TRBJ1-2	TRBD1	CASSVEAGGFDYGYTF	TGTGCCAGCAGCGTAGAGGCAGGGGGCTTTGACTATGGCTACACCTTC
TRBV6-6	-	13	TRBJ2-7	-	CASSSTAIYEQYF	TGTGCCAGCAGTTCGACAGCGATCTACGAGCAGTACTTC
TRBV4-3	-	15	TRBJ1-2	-	CASSQEWAGIYGYTF	TGCGCCAGCAGCCAAGAGTGGGCAGGGATCTATGGCTACACCTTC
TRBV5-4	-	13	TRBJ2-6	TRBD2	CASSLKFREEMTF	TGTGCCAGCAGCTTGAAATTCCGGGAGGAGATGACTTTC
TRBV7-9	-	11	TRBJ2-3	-	CASSQIDTQYF	TGTGCCAGCAGCCAGATTGATACGCAGTATTTT
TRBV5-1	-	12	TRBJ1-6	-	CASSDYNSPLHF	TGCGCCAGCAGCGACTATAATTCACCCCTCCACTTT
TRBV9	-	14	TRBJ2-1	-	CASSSTSSYNEQFF	TGTGCCAGCTCTTCAACTAGCTCCTACAATGAGCAGTTCTTC
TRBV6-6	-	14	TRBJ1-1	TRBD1	CASSPGQGNTEAFF	TGTGCCAGCAGCCCGGGACAGGGGAACACTGAAGCTTTCTTT
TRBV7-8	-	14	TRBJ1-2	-	CASSPLQAFDGYTF	TGTGCCAGCAGCCCATTACAGGCGTTCGATGGCTACACCTTC
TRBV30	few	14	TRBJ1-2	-	CAWSVQTPSYGYTF	TGTGCCTGGAGTGTACAAACCCCTAGCTATGGCTACACCTTC
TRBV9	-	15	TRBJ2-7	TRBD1	CASSAGTGEPYEQYF	TGTGCCAGCAGCGCCGGGACAGGGGAACCCTACGAGCAGTACTTC
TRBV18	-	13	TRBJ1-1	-	CASSPSGDFEAFF	TGTGCCAGCTCACCCTCAGGAGACTTTGAAGCTTTCTTT
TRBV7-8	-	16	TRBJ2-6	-	CASSLAPSSGANVLTF	TGTGCCAGCAGCTTAGCGCCAAGCTCTGGGGCCAACGTCCTGACTTTC
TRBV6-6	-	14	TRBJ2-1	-	CASSSIRAFYEQFF	TGTGCCAGCAGTTCGATTAGAGCCTTTTATGAGCAGTTCTTC
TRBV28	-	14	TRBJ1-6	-	CASSLSPNYSPLHF	TGTGCCAGCAGTTTATCCCCCAACTATTCACCCCTCCACTTT
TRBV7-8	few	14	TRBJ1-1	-	CASSLTGLNTEAFF	TGTGCCAGCAGCTTAACAGGGTTGAACACTGAAGCTTTCTTT
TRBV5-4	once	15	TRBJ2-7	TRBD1	CASSLMQQGAYEQYF	TGTGCCAGCAGCTTGATGCAACAGGGGGCGTACGAGCAGTACTTC
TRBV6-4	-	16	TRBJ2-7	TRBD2	CASSKRGAGSFYEQYF	TGTGCCAGCAGCAAGCGGGGGGCCGGGAGTTTCTACGAGCAGTACTTC
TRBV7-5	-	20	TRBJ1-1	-	CARSLACPYKGAKVDTEAFF	TGTGCCAGAAGCTTAGCCTGTCCGTATAAGGGGGCGAAGGTCGACACTGAAGCTTTCTTT
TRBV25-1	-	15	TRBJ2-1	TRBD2	CASSISGSSYNEQFF	TGTGCCAGCAGTATTAGCGGGAGCTCCTACAATGAGCAGTTCTTC
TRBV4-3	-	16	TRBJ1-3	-	CASSQGAAGSGNTIYF	TGCGCCAGCAGCCAAGGTGCTGCAGGCTCTGGAAACACCATATATTTT
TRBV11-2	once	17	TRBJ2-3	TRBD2	CASSLGLAGGYYDTQYF	TGTGCCAGCAGCTTGGGACTAGCGGGGGGGTATTATGATACGCAGTATTTT
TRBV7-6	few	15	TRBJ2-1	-	CASSKLRVTTNEQFF	TGTGCCAGCAGCAAGTTGCGGGTGACAACTAATGAGCAGTTCTTC
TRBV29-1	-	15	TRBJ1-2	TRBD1	CSVEAIQGASDGYTF	TGCAGCGTTGAAGCGATACAGGGGGCATCGGATGGCTACACCTTC
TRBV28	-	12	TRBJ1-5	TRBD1	CASRTGNQPQHF	TGTGCCAGTCGGACAGGGAATCAGCCCCAGCATTTT
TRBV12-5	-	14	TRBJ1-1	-	CASGLVPENTEAFF	TGTGCTAGTGGTTTGGTACCTGAGAACACTGAAGCTTTCTTT
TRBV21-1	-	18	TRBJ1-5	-	CASSNCCPGTYSNQPQHF	TGTGCCAGCAGCAATTGTTGTCCAGGAACTTATAGCAATCAGCCCCAGCATTTT
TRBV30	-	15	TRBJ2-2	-	CAWSVLPGDAGELFF	TGTGCCTGGAGTGTTTTACCGGGGGATGCCGGGGAGCTGTTTTTT
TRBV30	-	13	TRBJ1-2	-	CAWDTGINYGYTF	TGTGCCTGGGATACGGGGATTAACTATGGCTACACCTTC